These T cell receptor beta chains were read from a single sample in a study of response to subunit inactivated influenza vaccine. TCRdb re-derived calls from the RT-PCR reads in MiXCR, one entry per CDR3 protein. Of 530,000 or so distinct CDR3 sequences in the sample, over 9.5% were seen once. The specimen was PBMCs from blood, collected on the day of vaccination. These receptors were collected from a man aged 50-59 years who received an inactivated influenza vaccine. CDR3s leave out the opening cysteine and the closing phenylalanine or tryptophan.

cdr3_aa: SAPRPGGWDEQF
j_call: TRBJ2-1
v_call: TRBV29-1

cdr3_aa: ASSALLGDGELF
j_call: TRBJ2-2
v_call: TRBV25-1

cdr3_aa: ASSQEGVKRQY
j_call: TRBJ2-3
v_call: TRBV14

cdr3_aa: ASSYGSGGHYEQY
j_call: TRBJ2-7
v_call: TRBV6-5

cdr3_aa: ASSLGLVFNEQF
j_call: TRBJ2-1
v_call: TRBV12-3/TRBV12-4

cdr3_aa: ASSLGFGATEAF
j_call: TRBJ1-1
v_call: TRBV27

cdr3_aa: ASCFSAWEQRKGNYEQY
j_call: TRBJ2-7
v_call: TRBV3-1

cdr3_aa: SVVPTGNEQY
j_call: TRBJ2-7
v_call: TRBV29-1

cdr3_aa: ASSQDRRGRLGNTIY
j_call: TRBJ1-3
v_call: TRBV4-3

cdr3_aa: ASSEAGTVYEQY
j_call: TRBJ2-7
v_call: TRBV25-1

cdr3_aa: ASRGWSGRTDTQY
j_call: TRBJ2-3
v_call: TRBV3-1

cdr3_aa: ASRTMTGQEGIQY
j_call: TRBJ2-4
v_call: TRBV18

cdr3_aa: ASSLWTGRGEETQY
j_call: TRBJ2-5
v_call: TRBV28

cdr3_aa: ASSLPGGGEQY
j_call: TRBJ2-7
v_call: TRBV7-2

cdr3_aa: ASSYPTSGISYNEQF
j_call: TRBJ2-1
v_call: TRBV6-2/TRBV6-3

cdr3_aa: SVRDSFRYNEQF
j_call: TRBJ2-1
v_call: TRBV29-1

cdr3_aa: ASSPELGLYEQY
j_call: TRBJ2-7
v_call: TRBV18

cdr3_aa: ASSLDGAIKTQH
j_call: TRBJ1-5
v_call: TRBV5-1

cdr3_aa: ASSPQTGTGNTIC
j_call: TRBJ1-3
v_call: TRBV7-9

cdr3_aa: ASSLDPISYEQY
j_call: TRBJ2-7
v_call: TRBV7-6

cdr3_aa: ASSFGQSSYNEQF
j_call: TRBJ2-1
v_call: TRBV5-6

cdr3_aa: ASSPRGTGYHQPQH
j_call: TRBJ1-5
v_call: TRBV28

cdr3_aa: ASSRAGRLGAF
j_call: TRBJ1-1
v_call: TRBV6-1

cdr3_aa: ASSFDSSYEQY
j_call: TRBJ2-7
v_call: TRBV7-2

cdr3_aa: ASSQVRTGGDNEQF
j_call: TRBJ2-1
v_call: TRBV4-3

cdr3_aa: ASSLALNQETQY
j_call: TRBJ2-5
v_call: TRBV7-2

cdr3_aa: ASTLLGAGAPERRNEQF
j_call: TRBJ2-1
v_call: TRBV12-3/TRBV12-4

cdr3_aa: ASRGQGYGNQPQH
j_call: TRBJ1-5
v_call: TRBV6-1

cdr3_aa: ASSSWSGSSSYEQY
j_call: TRBJ2-7
v_call: TRBV7-2

cdr3_aa: ASSQAALVAYNEQF
j_call: TRBJ2-1
v_call: TRBV4-2

cdr3_aa: ASIRGSTADTQY
j_call: TRBJ2-3
v_call: TRBV12-3/TRBV12-4

cdr3_aa: ASKTRGKFSEQF
j_call: TRBJ2-1
v_call: TRBV14

cdr3_aa: ASSSTGNTEAF
j_call: TRBJ1-1
v_call: TRBV7-9

cdr3_aa: ASSFAEGTYEQY
j_call: TRBJ2-7
v_call: TRBV5-1

cdr3_aa: SASRTGVGSYEQY
j_call: TRBJ2-7
v_call: TRBV20-1

cdr3_aa: ASSPDRSEAF
j_call: TRBJ1-1
v_call: TRBV5-1

cdr3_aa: ASAGPSQNTDTQY
j_call: TRBJ2-3
v_call: TRBV27

cdr3_aa: ASSFGLAGQSYEQY
j_call: TRBJ2-7
v_call: TRBV7-2

cdr3_aa: ASSQAESSPLH
j_call: TRBJ1-6
v_call: TRBV4-1

cdr3_aa: SATGTSGTGELF
j_call: TRBJ2-2
v_call: TRBV20-1

cdr3_aa: ASSSRTSGRDYNEQF
j_call: TRBJ2-1
v_call: TRBV7-9

cdr3_aa: ASSLAEGQGRSEQY
j_call: TRBJ2-7
v_call: TRBV7-2

cdr3_aa: SAGGSGTETQY
j_call: TRBJ2-5
v_call: TRBV20-1

cdr3_aa: ASSVPGRTDTQY
j_call: TRBJ2-3
v_call: TRBV6-4

cdr3_aa: ASSSQGSGVIKTQY
j_call: TRBJ2-5
v_call: TRBV28

cdr3_aa: ASSRPRLAGGPDDEQF
j_call: TRBJ2-1
v_call: TRBV4-2

cdr3_aa: ASSLLWTRNEQF
j_call: TRBJ2-1
v_call: TRBV28

cdr3_aa: ASRLSPQETQY
j_call: TRBJ2-5
v_call: TRBV5-1

cdr3_aa: SAGDRSTYEQY
j_call: TRBJ2-7
v_call: TRBV20-1

cdr3_aa: ASSQVMAGGTSGELF
j_call: TRBJ2-2
v_call: TRBV4-3

cdr3_aa: ASSPSGGAMTDTQY
j_call: TRBJ2-3
v_call: TRBV12-3/TRBV12-4

cdr3_aa: ASSGGHLSGANVLT
j_call: TRBJ2-6
v_call: TRBV5-1